The 23 T cell receptor beta chains presented below share a single source sample, sequenced in a study of blood T cell repertoires in COVID-19. Produced via immunoSEQ multiplex PCR; TCRdb's table is partial and in-frame only. The sample records about 120,000 clones, roughly four fifths being singletons. The sequencing sample was made of peripheral blood. These receptors all stem from a human donor in a cohort sampled during active COVID-19.

The chain has TRBV11-3 and TRBJ2-2; TRBD1 matches 7 bases. Germline CDR1 SGHNT, CDR2 YENEEA. This CDR3 contains 14 residues. The ends lost 5 bases at V and 6 bases at J; junction bases unmatched: 6. CDR3 sequence (DNA): TGTGCCAGCAGCCTGGGACAGCCGGCCGGGGAGCTGTTTTTT. This gives the protein CASSLGQPAGELFF.

V is TRBV7-9 and J is TRBJ1-4; D gene ambiguous. V gave up 6 bases and J gave up 5 bases, with 13 bases separating them. Germline CDR1 is SEHNR and CDR2 is FQNEAQ (reference sequence). This CDR3 spans 14 amino acids. The CDR3 sequence is CASSAAGTNEKLFF. CDR3 DNA sequence: TGTGCCAGCAGTGCAGCGGGAACAAATGAAAAACTGTTTTTT.

The chain combines TRBV7-9 with TRBJ1-1, with D possibly being TRBD1 (5 bases). The CDR3 sequence is 11 residues long. The ends were cut back, 5 bases at V and 5 bases at J, with 6 bases in the middle. Per the germline V gene, CDR1 is SEHNR and CDR2 is FQNEAQ (reference sequence). The CDR3 sequence is CASSRGTEAFF. The CDR3 DNA reads as TGTGCCAGCAGCCGGGGGACTGAAGCTTTCTTT.

The V gene is TRBV10-2, the J gene TRBJ1-1; D is perhaps TRBD1 (6 bases). With 6 bases removed from V and 2 bases from J, the gap between germline ends came to 19 bases. This CDR3 spans 16 amino acids. Germline values: CDR1 WSHSY, CDR2 SAAADI. This CDR3 reads CASRRSFRQENTEAFF. The DNA for the CDR3 is TGCGCCAGCAGAAGATCTTTTAGACAGGAAAACACTGAAGCTTTCTTT.

The genes are TRBV7-8 and TRBJ2-5; the D gene is possibly TRBD2 (5 bases). The germline gives CDR1 SGHVS, CDR2 FQNEAQ. Trimming stripped 2 bases from V and 5 bases from J, with 9 bases between. The CDR3 is 13 residues long. The CDR3 reads CASSLPGWETQYF. CDR3 nucleotide sequence: TGTGCCAGCAGCTTACCGGGATGGGAGACCCAGTACTTC.

The J gene is TRBJ2-5, the V gene TRBV3-1 (or the pseudogene TRBV3-2), with D possibly matching TRBD1 (5 bases). Germline CDR1 and CDR2: LGHDT and YNNKEL (reference sequence). The CDR3 has 15 residues. The V and J ends lost 4 bases and 2 bases respectively, with 14 bases between them. The CDR3 protein is CASSRPLTAQETQYF. CDR3 bases: TGTGCCAGCAGCCGCCCATTGACAGCGCAAGAGACCCAGTACTTC.

This chain uses TRBV29-1 with TRBJ2-5, with D tentatively TRBD2 (5 bases). The germline V gene has CDR1 SQVTM and CDR2 ANQGSEA. This CDR3 comprises 12 residues. V was shortened by 5 bases and J by 6 bases, with 13 bases between the two germline ends. CDR3 nucleotides: TGCAGCGTTTTCTGGACGGGGAAGACCCAGTACTTC. This codes for CSVFWTGKTQYF. The variable domain in full, completed from reference TRBV29-1 and TRBJ2-5, reads SAVISQKPSRDICQRGTSLTIQCQVDSQVTMMFWYRQQPGQSLTLIATANQGSEATYESGFVIDKFPISRPNLTFSTLTVSNMSPEDSSIYLCSVFWTGKTQYFGPGTRLLVL.

The chain carries TRBV28 and TRBJ2-3, with TRBD2 matching 7 bases. Per germline, CDR1 MDHEN and CDR2 SYDVKM. This CDR3 comprises 14 residues. Losses at the gene ends were 3 bases for V and 4 bases for J; bases not matched to a gene: 4. The CDR3 loop is CASSLGGSADTQYF. CDR3 DNA: TGTGCCAGCAGTTTGGGGGGGAGCGCAGATACGCAGTATTTT.

The chain carries TRBV7-9 and TRBJ2-5, with a weak D call TRBD1 (6 bases). This CDR3 is 13 amino acids long. Germline CDR1 SEHNR, CDR2 FQNEAQ (reference sequence). V lost 5 bases and J lost 1, with 8 bases in between. CDR3 nucleotide sequence: TGTGCCAGCAGCAGGACAGTCCAAGAGACCCAGTACTTC. Encoded protein: CASSRTVQETQYF.

This clone was counted a single time. The chain uses TRBV4-1 and TRBJ2-5; the D is unclear. Per germline, CDR1 MGHRA and CDR2 YSYEKL. The CDR3 sequence is 16 residues long. Trimming took off 1 base at V and 0 bases at J, with 12 bases between the two ends. Here the CDR3 reads CASSQGWRPHQETQYF. Here the CDR3 DNA reads TGCGCCAGCAGCCAAGGGTGGAGACCCCACCAAGAGACCCAGTACTTC.

The V and J genes are TRBV5-1 and TRBJ2-2; 7 bases are shared with TRBD2. CDR3 size: 18 residues. Germline trimming cut 1 base from V and 0 bases from J; bases unmatched to any gene: 9. CDR1 is SGHRS, CDR2 YFSETQ, per germline. In nucleotides, the CDR3 is TGCGCCAGCAGCTTGTTATACAGCGGGACGGCGAACACCGGGGAGCTGTTTTTT. Protein product: CASSLLYSGTANTGELFF.

The chain links TRBV7-2 to TRBJ2-7; D gene uncertain. The CDR3 extends over 14 amino acids. V was clipped by 2 bases and J by 2 bases, with 10 bases between them. Germline V gene data show CDR1 as SGHTA and CDR2 as FQGNSA. The CDR3 sequence is CASSLSAETYEQYF. The CDR3 nucleotides are TGTGCCAGCAGCTTAAGTGCGGAAACCTACGAGCAGTACTTC.

This clone appeared a single time. The rearrangement links TRBV19 to TRBJ2-3; TRBD2 matches at 9 bases. In germline, CDR1 is LNHDA, CDR2 SQIVND (reference sequence). J lost 2 bases, V lost 4 bases, and 7 bases had no gene match. The CDR3 totals 16 residues. This chain's CDR3 is CASSNRTSENTDTQYF. The CDR3 DNA follows: TGTGCCAGTAGTAACCGGACTAGCGAGAACACAGATACGCAGTATTTT.

J is TRBJ2-1 and V is TRBV14; D may be TRBD1 (5 bases). The CDR3 extends over 12 amino acids. The V end lost 2 bases, the J end lost 9 bases, and 8 bases lay between the germline ends. Germline V gene lookup returns CDR1 SGHDN and CDR2 FVKESK. The CDR3 loop reads CASSQLRGEQFF. The CDR3 nucleotides are TGTGCCAGCAGCCAACTAAGGGGTGAGCAGTTCTTC.

The CDR3 nucleotides read TGCGCCAGCAGACGGACAGGGGGGTATGGCTACACCTTC. Translation gives CASRRTGGYGYTF. The V call is TRBV4-1, the J call TRBJ1-2, with 10 bases aligning to TRBD1. The CDR3 has 13 residues. The V segment lost 6 bases and the J segment 5 bases; nucleotides outside the gene matches: 3. Germline CDR1 MGHRA, CDR2 YSYEKL.

The chain uses TRBV5-1 and TRBJ2-1; D might be TRBD1 (5 bases). Germline V CDR1 and CDR2: SGHRS, YFSETQ. The CDR3 has 13 amino acids. Trimming removed 0 bases from V and 6 bases from J, with 7 bases in between. The CDR3 is CASSLATVNEQFF. Here the CDR3 DNA reads TGCGCCAGCAGCTTGGCGACAGTCAATGAGCAGTTCTTC.

This clone was seen once. The chain uses TRBV7-9 and TRBJ2-7; 8 nucleotides line up with TRBD1. Germline values: CDR1 SEHNR, CDR2 FQNEAQ (reference sequence). V dropped 1 base and J dropped 4; count of bases not matched to a gene: 15. The CDR3 extends over 18 amino acids. Written as DNA, the CDR3 is TGTGCCAGCAGCTTAGTGTATGGAGACAGGGGTTGGGCTTACGAGCAGTACTTC. This codes for CASSLVYGDRGWAYEQYF.

The chain has TRBV11-3 and TRBJ1-3; 8 nucleotides line up with TRBD1. The CDR3 contains 16 residues. Germline lookup yields CDR1 SGHNT and CDR2 YENEEA. The V and J ends lost 4 bases and 2 bases, in that order; junction bases with no gene match: 7. CDR3 sequence: CASSSGDRLTGNTIYF. Written as DNA, the CDR3 is TGTGCCAGCAGCTCAGGGGACAGGTTGACTGGAAACACCATATATTTT.

The CDR3 here is CASSLSAHQVGYGYTF. The CDR3 DNA sequence: TGTGCCAGCAGTTTATCGGCCCATCAGGTGGGCTATGGCTACACCTTC. The chain couples TRBV27 to TRBJ1-2; D is unresolved. Trimming stripped 0 bases from V and 4 bases from J, with 15 bases between. The CDR3 loop spans 16 amino acids. Germline assignment: CDR1 MNHEY and CDR2 SMNVEV (reference sequence).

V usage is TRBV7-8 and J usage is TRBJ2-5; D is unclear. Trimming left V 5 bases short and J 5 bases short, with 9 bases between. CDR1 and CDR2 from the germline V gene are SGHVS and FQNEAQ. CDR3 size: 12 residues. The CDR3 DNA sequence: TGTGCCAGCAGCCAAAGTCGGGAGACCCAGTACTTC. It codes for CASSQSRETQYF.

V and J are TRBV12-3 or TRBV12-4 and TRBJ1-2; possible D gene TRBD1, 5 bases. The CDR3 has 13 residues. V lost 6 bases and J lost 4, with 12 bases in between. The CDR3 loop reads CASSPGLSYGYTF. The CDR3 DNA is TGTGCCAGCAGCCCGGGACTGTCCTATGGCTACACCTTC.

This clone was seen once. The chain has TRBV29-1 and TRBJ1-1; 8 positions agree with TRBD1. The ends lost 7 bases at V and 7 bases at J; junction bases unmatched: 8. Germline CDR1 reads SQVTM; CDR2 reads ANQGSEA. This CDR3 spans 12 amino acids. The CDR3 DNA is TGCAGCGCCGACAGGGGACCCTTTGAAGCTTTCTTT. Amino acids: CSADRGPFEAFF.

This rearrangement joins TRBV27 to TRBJ2-7; possible D gene TRBD1, 6 bases. Germline CDR1 is MNHEY and CDR2 is SMNVEV (reference sequence). Between the trimmed V and J ends, which lost 7 bases and 7 bases, there was a span of 17 bases. The CDR3 consists of 13 residues. The CDR3 sequence is CASKRARGAEQYF. The CDR3 region has the DNA TGTGCCAGCAAACGGGCCAGGGGCGCGGAGCAGTACTTC.